The 14 T cell receptor beta chains reported below all come from one sample, sequenced in a study of blood T cell repertoires in COVID-19 (dated by TCRdb to about 2020). The method was the immunoSEQ multiplex PCR assay. TCRdb took this table from immuneACCESS and kept in-frame rearrangements with V and J called. Such tables lack part of the clones; where checked against another copy, unresolved V genes explain under half of the gap, and the rest is unexplained. Within this sample are a few hundred thousand clones, with approximately 90% of them counted one time only. The ten top clones hold under 2% of the sample. Sequenced input: peripheral blood. All receptors come from a man aged 65-85 years with acute or convalescent COVID-19.

The chain recombines TRBV30 with TRBJ1-2; 7 bases agree with TRBD1. V trimming: 1 base; J trimming: 5 bases; junction bases outside the gene matches: 7. Germline V lookup: CDR1 GTSNPN, CDR2 SVGIG (reference sequence). The CDR3 sequence is 14 residues long. The DNA for the CDR3 is TGTGCCTGGAGTGAGACAGGGCGCCGATATGGCTACACCTTC. It specifies CAWSETGRRYGYTF. Full variable domain (outside the CDR3, taken from reference TRBV30 and TRBJ1-2): SQTIHQWPATLVQPVGSPLSLECTVEGTSNPNLYWYRQAAGRGLQLLFYSVGIGQISSEVPQNLSASRPQDRQFILSSKKLLLSDSGFYLCAWSETGRRYGYTFGSGTRLTVV.

The chain is built from TRBV30 and TRBJ2-7; perhaps TRBD2 as D (6 bases). Looked up from germline, CDR1 is GTSNPN and CDR2 is SVGIG (reference sequence). V lost 5 bases, J lost 4 bases, and 15 bases lay in between. The CDR3 covers 13 residues. The CDR3 coding sequence is TGTGCCTGGTCACCGGGACTTTTTTACGAGCAGTACTTC. Its translation is CAWSPGLFYEQYF.

The chain employs TRBV3-1 (or the pseudogene TRBV3-2) and TRBJ1-6; TRBD1 might be the D (5 bases). There are 14 residues in the CDR3. Germline CDR1 reads LGHDT; CDR2 reads YNNKEL (reference sequence). V was trimmed by 1 base and J by 8 bases, leaving 9 bases between them. The CDR3 DNA follows: TGTGCCAGCAGCCAAGGTTTCAGGGATTCACCCCTCCACTTT. Its protein product is CASSQGFRDSPLHF.

The V call is TRBV11-2, the J call TRBJ1-6; 8 positions agree with TRBD1. V lost 4 bases, J lost 10 bases, and 6 bases stayed unmatched. Germline-derived CDR1 and CDR2 are SGHAT and FQNNGV. This CDR3 is 14 amino acids long. The CDR3 region is CASSSDRGRSPLHF. In DNA, the CDR3 is TGTGCCAGCAGCTCTGACAGGGGCAGGTCACCCCTCCACTTT.

This sequence joins TRBV18 and TRBJ2-7; maybe TRBD2 (7 bases). The V and J ends lost 6 bases and 0 bases respectively, with 21 bases between them. The CDR3 consists of 17 residues. Germline V gene lookup returns CDR1 KGHSH and CDR2 LQKENI. The CDR3 reads CASSGGISRGSSYEQYF. The CDR3 coding sequence is TGTGCCAGCTCGGGAGGGATAAGCAGGGGCTCCTCCTACGAGCAGTACTTC.

The rearrangement links TRBV7-9 to TRBJ2-2, with D unresolved. Trimming took 0 bases from V and 7 from J, leaving 6 bases between them. Germline values: CDR1 SEHNR, CDR2 FQNEAQ (reference sequence). CDR3 size: 13 residues. In nucleotides, the CDR3 is TGTGCCAGCAGCTTAGCGGGCGACGGGGAGCTGTTTTTT. Translating it yields CASSLAGDGELFF.

CDR3 coding DNA: TGTGCCAGCAGCTTAGTCGGGTCGAGTATTTCCGGGGAGCTGTTTTTT. It encodes CASSLVGSSISGELFF. V usage is TRBV7-2 and J usage is TRBJ2-2; no clear D gene. Deletions cut 1 base from V and 6 bases from J, with 15 bases between. Germline V gives CDR1 SGHTA, CDR2 FQGNSA. This CDR3 contains 16 residues.

This chain links TRBV29-1 with TRBJ1-2; 7 bases line up with TRBD1. V dropped 3 bases and J dropped 2; count of bases not matched to a gene: 3. Germline-derived CDR1 and CDR2 are SQVTM and ANQGSEA. This CDR3 is 13 amino acids long. DNA of the CDR3: TGCAGCGTTGAGCTGGGACAGAACTATGGCTACACCTTC. This gives the protein CSVELGQNYGYTF.

This chain connects TRBV5-4 to TRBJ2-5; D might be TRBD2 (6 bases). Germline-derived CDR1 and CDR2 are SGHNT and YYREEE (reference sequence). This CDR3 comprises 15 residues. Trimming removed 2 bases at V and 2 bases at J, with 13 bases between. The CDR3 region has the DNA TGTGCCAGCAGCTTACCGGGACTGCCTCAAGAGACCCAGTACTTC. It codes for CASSLPGLPQETQYF.

The chain couples TRBV2 to TRBJ2-3; 9 bases are shared with TRBD2. CDR1 and CDR2 from the germline V gene are SNHLY and FYNNEI. J gave up 0 bases and V 3 bases, and 1 base lay outside the gene matches. This CDR3 region has 15 residues. This chain's CDR3 is CASSETSGSTDTQYF. CDR3 nucleotides: TGTGCCAGCAGTGAGACTAGCGGTAGCACAGATACGCAGTATTTT.

CDR3 residues: CAIREQGNTEAFF. The CDR3 DNA reads as TGTGCCATCAGGGAACAGGGGAACACTGAAGCTTTCTTT. The V gene is TRBV10-3, the J gene TRBJ1-1, with D possibly matching TRBD1 (6 bases). This CDR3 has 13 residues. The V end was cut by 6 bases, the J end by 1 base, with 9 bases between. Germline V CDR1 and CDR2: ENHRY, SYGVKD.

This chain links TRBV15 with TRBJ2-2, with a tentative D call TRBD2 (6 bases). The CDR3 covers 16 residues. The germline V gene has CDR1 LNHNV and CDR2 YYDKDF (reference sequence). The V gene lost 5 bases and the J gene lost 6 bases, with 19 bases spanning the gap. The CDR3 spells CATSSKGGTGAGELFF. Here the CDR3 DNA reads TGTGCCACCAGCTCCAAAGGCGGGACCGGTGCCGGGGAGCTGTTTTTT.

In its sample, this clone was seen once. The chain combines TRBV7-2 with TRBJ1-1, with D maybe TRBD1 (6 bases). CDR3 length: 13 amino acids. Trimming cost V 6 bases and J 1 base, with 9 bases left between them. Germline values: CDR1 SGHTA, CDR2 FQGNSA. The CDR3 sequence: CASRVDRNTEAFF. The CDR3 coding sequence is TGTGCCAGCAGAGTGGACAGGAACACTGAAGCTTTCTTT. Variable domain in full (rest from reference TRBV7-2 and TRBJ1-1): GAGVSQSPSNKVTEKGKDVELRCDPISGHTALYWYRQSLGQGLEFLIYFQGNSAPDKSGLPSDRFSAERTGGSVSTLTIQRTQQEDSAVYLCASRVDRNTEAFFGQGTRLTVV.

The rearrangement links TRBV11-2 to TRBJ2-5; the D gene is possibly TRBD2 (6 bases). Trimming shortened V by 1 base and J by 1 base, and 13 bases separated the two germline ends. CDR1 is SGHAT and CDR2 is FQNNGV in the germline V gene. This CDR3 is built from 16 residues. CDR3 DNA: TGTGCCAGCAGCTTAGTTAGGCGGGGAGTCCAAGAGACCCAGTACTTC. Translation: CASSLVRRGVQETQYF.